This TCR beta chain was documented in a study of T cell responses to AZD1222 COVID-19 vaccine. Overall study results and limits: Dominant at 160-218 and 743-854, vaccine-associated CD4 TCRs also spanned spike.

Points on this clone: Its antigen is undetermined.

Repertoires were generated with immunoSEQ multiplex PCR, while TCRdb's copy carries only in-frame clones and drops some. This sample has about 140,000 clones, with around 90% found just once. Germline V CDR1 and CDR2: SGHTA, FQGNSA. Trimming removed 5 bases from V and 0 bases from J, with 11 bases in between. The CDR3 has 15 amino acids. The TCR sequence derives from an adult in good health. The source was peripheral blood, collected on day 0 of AZD1222 vaccination. V is TRBV7-2 and J is TRBJ2-1, with D tentatively TRBD1 (5 bases). The CDR3 sequence is CASSPRASSYNEQFF. CDR3 coding DNA: TGTGCCAGCAGCCCCAGGGCGAGCTCCTACAATGAGCAGTTCTTC.